This TCR beta chain is drawn from a study of blood T cell repertoires in COVID-19. Study in general: COVID-19 samples collected from the United States, Italy and Spain covered acute and convalescent phases. PBMCs, B-cell-depleted T cells, or T cells provided the cDNA or gDNA that made up the material.

Profiled with immunoSEQ multiplex PCR; TCRdb holds only in-frame clones, not every one. The repertoire consists of approximately 190,000 clones, with 86% occurring once and the leading ten covering around 23%. This CDR3 spans 17 amino acids. In germline, CDR1 is KGHDR, CDR2 SFDVKD. V gave up 2 bases and J gave up 7 bases; unmatched junction bases: 6. This clonotype originated in a woman in her forties in a cohort exposed to, infected with or recovered from COVID-19 (not recorded which). The sequenced sample was PBMCs or T cells enriched from blood (not recorded which). The chain recombines TRBV24-1 with TRBJ2-1; TRBD2 matches 14 bases. DNA of the CDR3: TGTGCCACCAGTGATTCGGGACTAGCGGGGGTCGTAAATGAGCAGTTCTTC. It yields the protein CATSDSGLAGVVNEQFF.